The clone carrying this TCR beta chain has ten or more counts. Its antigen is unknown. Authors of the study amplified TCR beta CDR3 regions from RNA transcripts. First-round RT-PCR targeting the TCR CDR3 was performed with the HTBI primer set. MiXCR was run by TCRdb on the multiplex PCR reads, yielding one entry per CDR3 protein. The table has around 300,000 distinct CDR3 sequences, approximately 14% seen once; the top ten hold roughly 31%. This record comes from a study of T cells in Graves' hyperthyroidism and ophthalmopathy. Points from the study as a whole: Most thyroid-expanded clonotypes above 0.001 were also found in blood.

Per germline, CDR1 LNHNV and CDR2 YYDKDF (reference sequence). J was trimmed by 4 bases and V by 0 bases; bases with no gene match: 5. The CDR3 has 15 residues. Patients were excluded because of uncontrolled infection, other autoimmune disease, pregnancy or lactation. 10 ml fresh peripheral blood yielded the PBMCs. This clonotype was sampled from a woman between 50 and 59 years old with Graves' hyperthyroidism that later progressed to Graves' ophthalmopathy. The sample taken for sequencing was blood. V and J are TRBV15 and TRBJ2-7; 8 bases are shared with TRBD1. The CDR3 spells CATSRDGTGPYEQYF. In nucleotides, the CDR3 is TGTGCCACCAGCAGAGACGGGACAGGACCGTACGAGCAGTACTTC.